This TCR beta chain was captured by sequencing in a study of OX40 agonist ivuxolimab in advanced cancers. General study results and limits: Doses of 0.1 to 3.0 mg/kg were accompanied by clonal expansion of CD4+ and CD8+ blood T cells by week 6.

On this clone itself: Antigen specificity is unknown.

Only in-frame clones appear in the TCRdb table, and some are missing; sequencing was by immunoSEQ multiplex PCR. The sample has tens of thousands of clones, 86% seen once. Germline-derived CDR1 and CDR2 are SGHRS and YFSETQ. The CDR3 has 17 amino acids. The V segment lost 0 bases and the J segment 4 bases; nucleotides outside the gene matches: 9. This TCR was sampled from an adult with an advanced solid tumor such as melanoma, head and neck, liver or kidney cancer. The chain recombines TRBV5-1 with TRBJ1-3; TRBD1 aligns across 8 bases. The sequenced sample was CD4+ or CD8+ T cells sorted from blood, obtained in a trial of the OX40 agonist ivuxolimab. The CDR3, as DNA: TGCGCCAGCAGCTTGGAAGGGCAGGGGGCTTACGGAAACACCATATATTTT. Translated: CASSLEGQGAYGNTIYF.